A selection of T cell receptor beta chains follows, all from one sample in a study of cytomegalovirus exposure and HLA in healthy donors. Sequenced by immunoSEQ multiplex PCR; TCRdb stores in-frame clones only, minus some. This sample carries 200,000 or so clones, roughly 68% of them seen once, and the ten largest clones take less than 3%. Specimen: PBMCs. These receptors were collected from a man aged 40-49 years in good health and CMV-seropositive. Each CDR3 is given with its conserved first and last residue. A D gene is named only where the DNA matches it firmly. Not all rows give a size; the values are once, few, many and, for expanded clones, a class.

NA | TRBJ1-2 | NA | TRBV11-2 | TGTGCCAGCAGCTTAGTTGTGGGCGGCTACACCTTC | CASSLVVGGYTF
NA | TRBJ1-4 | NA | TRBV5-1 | TGCGCCAGCTCTCCTGAACAAATGACTAATGAAAAACTGTTTTTT | CASSPEQMTNEKLFF
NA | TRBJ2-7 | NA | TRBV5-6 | TGTGCCAGCAGCTTGACAGGGACCATTTACGAGCAGTACTTC | CASSLTGTIYEQYF
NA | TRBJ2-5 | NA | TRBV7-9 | TGTTCCAGCACCAAACTTTCCCCCTCGTTAGGGGGTCAAGAGACCCAGTACTTC | CSSTKLSPSLGGQETQYF
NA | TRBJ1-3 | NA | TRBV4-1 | TGCGCCAGCAGCCAAGGGGTGGGGAGGACTGGAAACACCATATATTTT | CASSQGVGRTGNTIYF
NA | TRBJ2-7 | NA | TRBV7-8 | TGTGCCAGCAGCTCTCGATCCGGTCGGGAGCAGTACTTC | CASSSRSGREQYF
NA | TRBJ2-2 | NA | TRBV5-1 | TGCGCCAGCAGTCACATCCGTAGGAGTATCGGGGAGCTGTTTTTT | CASSHIRRSIGELFF
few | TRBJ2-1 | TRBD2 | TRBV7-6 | TGTGCCAGCAGCTTAGTAGCGGGGGGGCCTGGTGAGCAGTTCTTC | CASSLVAGGPGEQFF
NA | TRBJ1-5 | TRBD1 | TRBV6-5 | TGTGCCAGCAGTCGACAGGGACGAAGCAATCAGCCCCAGCATTTT | CASSRQGRSNQPQHF
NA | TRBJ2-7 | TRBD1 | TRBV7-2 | TGTGCCAGCAGTTTGGCCGGGACAGGGTCCATTGTAGTCTACGAGCAGTACTTC | CASSLAGTGSIVVYEQYF
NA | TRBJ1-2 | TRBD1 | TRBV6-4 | TGTGCCAGCAGGGACCGGGACAGGGGCGTCTATGGCTACACCTTC | CASRDRDRGVYGYTF
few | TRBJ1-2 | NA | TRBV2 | TGTGCCAGCACTTCACAGGGAAACTATGGCTACACCTTC | CASTSQGNYGYTF
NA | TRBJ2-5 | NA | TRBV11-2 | TGTGCCAGCAGCTTAAGTCACCGCGGGGAGACCCAGTACTTC | CASSLSHRGETQYF
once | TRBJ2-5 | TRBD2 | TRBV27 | TGTGCCAGCAGTTCGGGGACTAGCGGGGGGGTAAGGGAGACCCAGTACTTC | CASSSGTSGGVRETQYF
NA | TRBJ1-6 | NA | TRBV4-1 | TGCGCCAGCAGCCAAGATAGGGGGACCTCCTATAATTCACCCCTCCACTTT | CASSQDRGTSYNSPLHF
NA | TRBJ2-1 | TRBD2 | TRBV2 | TGTGCCAGCAGTGCAGCGGGGGGGGCCCACAATGAGCAGTTCTTC | CASSAAGGAHNEQFF
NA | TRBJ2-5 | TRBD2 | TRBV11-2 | TGTGCTAGCAGCTTAGTACGGGGGGTAGGCGGTACGGAGACCCAGTACTTC | CASSLVRGVGGTETQYF
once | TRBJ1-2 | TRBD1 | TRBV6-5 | TGTGCCAGCAGTTACTTACAGGGGGCCAGGGATGGCTACACCTTC | CASSYLQGARDGYTF
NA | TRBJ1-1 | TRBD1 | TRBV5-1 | TGCGCCAGCAGCTTGGTCGCACAGGGGGCGAACACTGAAGCTTTCTTT | CASSLVAQGANTEAFF
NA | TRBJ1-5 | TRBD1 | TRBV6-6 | TGTGCCAGCAGTTACTCGGGGACAGAAAATCAGCCCCAGCATTTT | CASSYSGTENQPQHF
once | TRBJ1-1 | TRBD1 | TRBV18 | TGTGCCAGCTCACAAGACAGGGACGTCGCTTTCTTT | CASSQDRDVAFF
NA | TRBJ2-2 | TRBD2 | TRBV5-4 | TGTGCCAGCAGCTCAACGGGAGGGTACACCGGGGAGCTGTTTTTT | CASSSTGGYTGELFF
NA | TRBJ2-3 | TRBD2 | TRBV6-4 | TGTGCCAGCAGTGAGAAAAGCGGGGCGACACTTAATACGCAGTATTTT | CASSEKSGATLNTQYF
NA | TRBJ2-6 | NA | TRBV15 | TGTGCCACCAGCAGTGACCGAAAGGGGCAGTTCACCTCTGGGGCCAACGTCCTGACTTTC | CATSSDRKGQFTSGANVLTF
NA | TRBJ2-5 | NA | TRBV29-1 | TGCAGCGTTGCTAACCTAGAACAAGAGACCCAGTACTTC | CSVANLEQETQYF
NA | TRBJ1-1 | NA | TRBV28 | TGTGCCAGCAGTCAGAACACTGAAGCTTTCTTT | CASSQNTEAFF
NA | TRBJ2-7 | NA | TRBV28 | TGTGCCAGCAGTTTCGCTCCTTGGGGGGTTGGGGTCGAGCAGTACTTC | CASSFAPWGVGVEQYF
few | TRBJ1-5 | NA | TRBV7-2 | TGTGCCAGCAGCTTAGCGGGGGGGGGTAACGGTCAGCCCCAGCATTTT | CASSLAGGGNGQPQHF
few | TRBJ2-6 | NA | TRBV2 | TGTGCCAACCTAAAATTACTCCCTAACTCTGGGGCCAACGTCCTGACTTTC | CANLKLLPNSGANVLTF
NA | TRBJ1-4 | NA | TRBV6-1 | TGTGCCAGCAGTTGGCGACAGAGCGCTAATGAAAAACTGTTTTTT | CASSWRQSANEKLFF
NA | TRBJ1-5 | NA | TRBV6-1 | TGTGCCAGCAGTGACTATAGCAATCAGCCCCAGCATTTT | CASSDYSNQPQHF
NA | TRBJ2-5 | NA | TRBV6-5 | TGTGCCAGCAGTGGAGGAGGGGAGACCCAGTACTTC | CASSGGGETQYF
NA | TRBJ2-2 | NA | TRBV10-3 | TGTGCCATCAGTGAGTCGGGTGGGGCAAACACCGGGGAGCTGTTTTTT | CAISESGGANTGELFF
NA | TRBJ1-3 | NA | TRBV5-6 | TGTGCCAGCAGCTTGGGGGGCCTCTCTGGAAACACCATATATTTT | CASSLGGLSGNTIYF
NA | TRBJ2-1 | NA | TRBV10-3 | TGTGCCATTACCCGGGGGGCCTCCTACAATGAGCAGTTCTTC | CAITRGASYNEQFF
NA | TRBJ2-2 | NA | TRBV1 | TGCACCAGCAAAGTTAGCGGGGGACTGAACACCGGGGAGCTGTTTTTT | CTSKVSGGLNTGELFF
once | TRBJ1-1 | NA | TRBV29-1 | TGCAGCGTTGTATCTAGGAGGGAAGAAGCTTTCTTT | CSVVSRREEAFF
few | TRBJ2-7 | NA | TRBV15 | TGTGCCACCAGCAGAGATTTAAAAGGGGTCGAGCAGTACTTC | CATSRDLKGVEQYF
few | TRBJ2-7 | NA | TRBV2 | TGTGCCAGCAGTCCCCAGGGACTCGCGGCTTCCGAGCAGTACTTC | CASSPQGLAASEQYF
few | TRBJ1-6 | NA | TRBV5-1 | TGCGCCAGCAGCTTGGGGCGTAGTCCCATTACCCAGGATTCACCCCTCCACTTT | CASSLGRSPITQDSPLHF
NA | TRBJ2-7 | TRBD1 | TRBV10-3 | TGTGCCACCACCGTGGGACAGTCCTACGAGCAGTACTTC | CATTVGQSYEQYF
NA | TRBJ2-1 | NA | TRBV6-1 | TGTGCCAGCAGTGTAAATGTTGCGGGGTGGGGGGTAAATGAGCAGTTCTTC | CASSVNVAGWGVNEQFF
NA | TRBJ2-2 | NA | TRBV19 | TGTGCCAGTTCCCAGGCCTCCGGGGAGCTGTTTTTT | CASSQASGELFF
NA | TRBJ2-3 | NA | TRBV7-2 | TGTGCCAGCAGTCAAATGAGGAGAACAGATACGCAGTATTTT | CASSQMRRTDTQYF
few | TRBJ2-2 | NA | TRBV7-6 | TGTGCCAGCAGATACCAAGGGGGGGGGTTGAACACCGGGGAGCTGTTTTTT | CASRYQGGGLNTGELFF
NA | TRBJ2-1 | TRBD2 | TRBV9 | TGTGCCAGCAGTGGACTTTCTGGCCTAGCGGGGGGGGAGGATGAGCAGTTCTTC | CASSGLSGLAGGEDEQFF
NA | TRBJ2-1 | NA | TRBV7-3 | TGTGCCAGCAGCTTCCCGGGGTACAATGAGCAGTTCTTC | CASSFPGYNEQFF
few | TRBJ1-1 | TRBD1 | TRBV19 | TGTGCCAGTAGTACAGGACAGGGGATGAACACTGAAGCTTTCTTT | CASSTGQGMNTEAFF